The clone carrying this T cell receptor (beta chain) was picked up a small number of times. The data derive from a study of T-cell memory formation after mild COVID-19. Via MiXCR, TCRdb re-called the 5' RACE reads, giving one row per CDR3 protein. The sample contains 300,000 to 400,000 distinct CDR3 sequences, 10% to 15% of which appear only once. The sample comprised PBMCs or a T cell subset sorted from them (not recorded which). The sequence derives from a man aged 18 to 30 who had mild COVID-19 (a few samples of this study predate the infection). Cell type and time point are not known.

The CDR3 DNA sequence: TGTGCCAGCAGCTTAGCGTGGCGGCAGGGTTGGGAAATTCTGGATCAGCCCCAGCATTTT. This gives the protein CASSLAWRQGWEILDQPQHF. V and J are TRBV7-2 and TRBJ1-5; a possible D gene is TRBD1 (5 bases). V lost 0 bases to trimming and J lost 5 bases, with 26 bases between them. This CDR3 comprises 20 residues. CDR1 and CDR2 from the germline V gene are SGHTA and FQGNSA.